A selection of T cell receptor beta chains follows, all from one sample in a study of cytomegalovirus exposure and HLA in healthy donors. Profiled with immunoSEQ multiplex PCR; TCRdb holds only in-frame clones, not every one. The repertoire holds under 150,000 clones, with more than 75% as singletons. Sequenced material: PBMCs. These receptors were taken from a female donor in good health and CMV-seronegative. Each CDR3 is given with its conserved first and last residue. D genes are given only for firm matches. Where a row states a size, it is once, few, many or the class of an expanded clone; other rows omit it.

13 TRBJ1-1 - TRBV5-1 - CASSLGRNTEAFF TGCGCCAGCAGCTTGGGTCGGAACACTGAAGCTTTCTTT
13 TRBJ1-1 - TRBV11-2 TRBD1 CASSRQGNTEAFF TGTGCCAGCAGCAGACAGGGGAACACTGAAGCTTTCTTT
14 TRBJ1-2 - TRBV30 TRBD1 CAWLGDRDEAGYTF TGTGCCTGGTTAGGGGACAGGGATGAAGCTGGCTACACCTTC
15 TRBJ1-4 - TRBV7-9 TRBD1 CASSLIWTGQEKLFF TGTGCCAGCAGCTTAATCTGGACAGGGCAAGAAAAACTGTTTTTT
12 TRBJ2-1 - TRBV29-1 TRBD2 CSGRGAYNEQFF TGCAGCGGGCGGGGGGCGTACAATGAGCAGTTCTTC
11 TRBJ2-1 - TRBV5-6 - CASSRYNEQFF TGTGCCAGCAGCCGCTACAATGAGCAGTTCTTC
15 TRBJ2-3 - TRBV11-3 - CASSSTGAPGDTQYF TGTGCCAGCAGCTCGACGGGAGCCCCGGGAGATACGCAGTATTTT
13 TRBJ1-5 - TRBV2 - CASRSFSNQPQHF TGTGCCAGCAGGAGTTTTAGCAATCAGCCCCAGCATTTT
12 TRBJ1-6 many TRBV18 - CASSPGNSPLHF TGTGCCAGCTCACCCGGGAATTCACCCCTCCACTTT
13 TRBJ2-7 - TRBV5-4 - CASSVGQNYEQYF TGTGCCAGCAGCGTTGGACAGAACTACGAGCAGTACTTC
13 TRBJ2-7 - TRBV10-3 - CAISENLGDEQYF TGTGCCATCAGTGAAAACTTAGGAGATGAGCAGTACTTC
14 TRBJ2-5 - TRBV9 TRBD1 CASSPGRGRETQYF TGTGCCAGCAGCCCCGGAAGGGGGCGGGAGACCCAGTACTTC
15 TRBJ1-5 - TRBV7-2 TRBD1 CASSFRGQSNQPQHF TGTGCCAGCAGCTTCAGGGGGCAGAGCAATCAGCCCCAGCATTTT
15 TRBJ2-7 - TRBV7-2 TRBD2 CASSLASGGTYEQYF TGTGCCAGCAGCTTAGCTAGCGGGGGCACCTACGAGCAGTACTTC
15 TRBJ1-2 - TRBV30 TRBD1 CAFTGQGAGDYGYTF TGTGCCTTCACGGGACAGGGGGCGGGGGACTATGGCTACACCTTC
14 TRBJ2-2 - TRBV23-1 - CASGPSAPAGELFF TGCGCCAGCGGCCCTAGCGCCCCCGCCGGGGAGCTGTTTTTT
14 TRBJ2-6 many TRBV13 - CASSFRSGANVLTF TGTGCCAGCAGCTTCCGCTCTGGGGCCAACGTCCTGACTTTC
15 TRBJ2-7 - TRBV2 TRBD2 CASSEGLAGGDEQYF TGTGCCAGCAGTGAAGGACTAGCGGGGGGCGACGAGCAGTACTTC
15 TRBJ2-1 few TRBV4-1 - CASSLVGGPYNEQFF TGCGCCAGCAGCTTAGTAGGAGGCCCCTACAATGAGCAGTTCTTC
16 TRBJ2-1 - TRBV5-6 TRBD2 CASSPPTGGLYNEQFF TGTGCCAGCAGCCCCCCAACGGGAGGTCTGTACAATGAGCAGTTCTTC
14 TRBJ1-1 - TRBV7-8 TRBD1 CASRADRGHTEAFF TGTGCCAGCAGAGCGGACAGGGGGCACACTGAAGCTTTCTTT
15 TRBJ2-1 - TRBV7-6 TRBD2 CASSRRTSGSQEQFF TGTGCCAGCAGCCGTCGGACTAGCGGGAGTCAGGAGCAGTTCTTC
16 TRBJ2-5 - TRBV7-2 - CASSLGAGGFLETQYF TGTGCCAGCAGCTTAGGCGCAGGGGGGTTTTTAGAGACCCAGTACTTC
15 TRBJ2-2 - TRBV7-9 TRBD2 CASSKGGGRTGELFF TGTGCCAGCAGCAAGGGCGGGGGTCGGACCGGGGAGCTGTTTTTT
15 TRBJ2-7 - TRBV9 TRBD1 CASSFAGTGIYEQYF TGTGCCAGCAGCTTCGCCGGGACAGGGATCTACGAGCAGTACTTC
13 TRBJ1-5 - TRBV29-1 - CSASDSPFAPQHF TGCAGCGCCTCGGACAGCCCCTTTGCGCCCCAGCATTTT
14 TRBJ1-4 - TRBV7-9 - CASSLASTNEKLFF TGTGCCAGCAGCTTAGCCTCAACTAATGAAAAACTGTTTTTT
14 TRBJ2-2 few TRBV5-1 - CASSLGANTGELFF TGCGCCAGCAGCTTGGGGGCCAACACCGGGGAGCTGTTTTTT
11 TRBJ2-3 - TRBV5-6 TRBD1 CASEQGDTQYF TGTGCCAGCGAACAGGGGGATACGCAGTATTTT
15 TRBJ2-5 - TRBV5-1 - CASSWYFGEAETQYF TGCGCCAGCAGCTGGTACTTTGGGGAGGCAGAGACCCAGTACTTC
13 TRBJ1-1 few TRBV29-1 TRBD1 CSVTTGGRTEAFF TGCAGCGTTACGACAGGGGGGAGGACTGAAGCTTTCTTT
15 TRBJ1-4 - TRBV6-5 TRBD1 CASSYSTGVDEKLFF TGTGCCAGCAGTTACTCGACAGGGGTGGATGAAAAACTGTTTTTT
17 TRBJ2-3 few TRBV30 TRBD2 CAGTSGRAPMSTDTQYF TGTGCCGGGACTAGCGGGAGGGCCCCGATGAGCACAGATACGCAGTATTTT
15 TRBJ1-3 - TRBV7-2 - CASSLLGGAGNTIYF TGTGCCAGCAGCCTCCTCGGGGGGGCAGGAAACACCATATATTTT
15 TRBJ2-7 - TRBV6-5 TRBD2 CASSPYSGGASEQYF TGTGCCAGCAGTCCCTATAGCGGGGGGGCATCGGAGCAGTACTTC
17 TRBJ2-3 - TRBV9 TRBD2 CASSVQLAGGPTDTQYF TGTGCCAGCAGCGTTCAACTAGCGGGGGGGCCAACAGATACGCAGTATTTT
13 TRBJ1-1 - TRBV7-2 TRBD1 CASSGQGATEAFF TGTGCCAGCAGCGGACAGGGGGCCACTGAAGCTTTCTTT
12 TRBJ1-5 - TRBV2 TRBD1 CASRGQGRPQHF TGTGCCAGCAGGGGACAGGGGAGGCCCCAGCATTTT
14 TRBJ1-5 - TRBV6-1 - CASRNRASNQPQHF TGTGCCAGCAGAAACAGGGCTAGCAATCAGCCCCAGCATTTT
15 TRBJ2-1 - TRBV6-4 - CASSVEGARYNEQFF TGTGCCAGCAGTGTGGAGGGGGCGAGGTACAATGAGCAGTTCTTC
12 TRBJ2-5 - TRBV6-1 - CASSEGRETQYF TGTGCCAGCAGTGAAGGTCGGGAGACCCAGTACTTC
15 TRBJ2-3 - TRBV9 - CASSVGGGPTDTQYF TGTGCCAGCAGCGTAGGCGGGGGCCCCACAGATACGCAGTATTTT